Shown below are 18 T cell receptor beta chains from a single sample sequenced in a study of CD8+CD57+ T cells in acquired aplastic anemia. It was genomic DNA that served as the template for profiling TCR beta VDJ and CDR3. From the reads, TCRdb called clonotypes with MiXCR, one entry per CDR3 protein. The table records approximately 120,000 distinct CDR3 sequences, approximately 40% of them present only once. All sequencing subjects had displayed CD8+CD57+ cell expansion on flow cytometry. The sequenced material came from sorted CD4+, CD8+, or CD8+CD57+ T cells (not recorded which) from PBMCs. These receptors originate from a human donor with aplastic anemia.

This clonotype was detected ten times or more. The chain combines TRBV4-2 with TRBJ2-2; no reliable D call. The germline gives CDR1 LGHNA, CDR2 YNFKEQ. The CDR3 has 12 amino acids. The V end lost 1 base, the J end lost 4 bases, and 1 base lay between the germline ends. The CDR3 DNA sequence: TGTGCCAGCAGCCAAGGCACCGGGGAGCTGTTTTTT. Translation: CASSQGTGELFF.

This sequence joins TRBV7-9 and TRBJ1-3; D unresolved. Trimming left V 5 bases short and J 6 bases short, with 8 bases between. The length of the CDR3 is 12 residues. Per germline, CDR1 SEHNR and CDR2 FQNEAQ (reference sequence). CDR3 bases: TGTGCCAGCAGCCAGGATTCAAACACCATATATTTT. Encoded protein: CASSQDSNTIYF.

A remark on this clonotype: Sequence at one end of the junction differs from germline and may be a read error. The chain is built from TRBV7-7 and TRBJ1-2, with D unresolved. The length of the CDR3 is 13 residues. From germline, CDR1 is SSHAT and CDR2 FNYEAQ (reference sequence). CDR3: CASSPGPNYGYTF. CDR3 DNA sequence: TGTGCTAGCAGCCCCGGACCGAACTATGGCTACACCTTC. Based on the CDR3 plus reference TRBV7-7 and TRBJ1-2, the full variable domain is GAGVSQSPRYKVTKRGQDVTLRCDPISSHATLYWYQQALGQGPEFLTYFNYEAQPDKSGLPSDRFSAERPEGSISTLTIQRTEQRDSAMYRCASSPGPNYGYTFGSGTRLTVV.

In its sample, this clonotype was seen many times. The J gene is TRBJ2-1, the V gene TRBV20-1; D is perhaps TRBD2 (5 bases). Trimming stripped 3 bases from V and 4 bases from J, with 10 bases between. The V gene's germline CDR1 is DFQATT and CDR2 SNEGSKA (reference sequence). The CDR3 has 13 amino acids. The CDR3, as DNA: TGCAGTGCTAGGACTACCCGGTACAATGAGCAGTTCTTC. This gives the protein CSARTTRYNEQFF.

This clonotype was seen only once. This may stem from a read error, because a much larger clone lies one nucleotide away. The J gene is TRBJ1-5, the V gene TRBV10-3, with TRBD1 identical over 7 bases. Germline lookup yields CDR1 ENHRY and CDR2 SYGVKD. This CDR3 region has 15 residues. V shed 4 bases and J 2 bases; nucleotides not matched to a gene: 5. CDR3 nucleotides: TGTGCCATCAGTGGACAGGGCGTAGGCAATCAGCCCCAGCATTTT. Amino acids: CAISGQGVGNQPQHF.

This clonotype has a count of ten or more. The chain combines TRBV4-3 with TRBJ2-5; either TRBD1 or TRBD2 may supply D (7 bases each). Trimming left V 1 base short and J 4 bases short, with 13 bases between. There are 15 residues in the CDR3. CDR1 LGHNA and CDR2 YSLEER come from the germline V gene. CDR3 loop: CASSQGQGGGETQYF. For the CDR3, the DNA is TGCGCCAGCAGCCAAGGACAGGGAGGGGGAGAGACCCAGTACTTC.

The chain couples TRBV24-1 to TRBJ2-5; tentatively, D is TRBD1 (6 bases). The V end lost 2 bases, the J end lost 0 bases, and 15 bases lay between the germline ends. This CDR3 spans 17 amino acids. The germline V gene has CDR1 KGHDR and CDR2 SFDVKD. The CDR3 here is CATSDYPTGDDQETQYF. The CDR3 DNA reads as TGTGCCACCAGTGATTACCCGACAGGAGACGACCAAGAGACCCAGTACTTC.

This clonotype came up many times. The J gene is TRBJ1-3, the V gene TRBV6-1, with D unclear. The length of the CDR3 is 15 residues. Germline loops: CDR1 MNHNS, CDR2 SASEGT. V was cut by 5 bases and J by 4 bases, with 15 bases left in between. CDR3 residues: CASSPTSGVGNTIYF. DNA of the CDR3: TGTGCCAGCAGTCCGACATCAGGTGTGGGAAACACCATATATTTT.

V is TRBV3-1 and J is TRBJ2-2; no clear D gene. The CDR3 contains 16 residues. Germline lookup yields CDR1 LGHDT and CDR2 YNNKEL (reference sequence). The V end was cut by 2 bases, the J end by 4 bases, with 14 bases between. The CDR3 reads CASSQIGPTGTGELFF. CDR3 DNA: TGTGCCAGCAGCCAAATAGGCCCAACGGGCACCGGGGAGCTGTTTTTT.

This clonotype was seen at least ten times. The chain is built from TRBV19 and TRBJ2-5, with 10 bases aligning to TRBD1. Germline V gene lookup returns CDR1 LNHDA and CDR2 SQIVND (reference sequence). This CDR3 comprises 15 residues. V dropped 7 bases and J dropped 3; count of bases not matched to a gene: 8. The CDR3 here is CASNHPGQGKETQYF. CDR3 DNA: TGTGCCAGTAACCATCCGGGACAGGGGAAAGAGACCCAGTACTTC.

This clonotype is labeled as medium-sized. This chain uses TRBV19 with TRBJ1-5; D unclear. Germline CDR1 is LNHDA and CDR2 is SQIVND (reference sequence). The V end was cut by 5 bases, the J end by 3 bases, with 5 bases between. The CDR3 runs 12 residues. The DNA for the CDR3 is TGTGCCAGTAGTTCCCCCAATCAGCCCCAGCATTTT. Residues: CASSSPNQPQHF.

The V gene is TRBV12-3 or TRBV12-4, the J gene TRBJ1-5; tentative D call: TRBD1 (6 bases). V was clipped by 5 bases and J by 7 bases, with 15 bases between them. This CDR3 has 14 amino acids. CDR3 loop: CASSVGRGKQPQHF. The CDR3, as DNA: TGTGCCAGCAGTGTAGGGAGGGGGAAACAGCCCCAGCATTTT.

As for this clonotype: A read error may account for a junction end that differs from germline. The chain carries TRBV7-9 and TRBJ1-6; D uncertain. The CDR3 has 15 residues. Germline V lookup: CDR1 SEHNR, CDR2 FQNEAQ (reference sequence). In nucleotides, the CDR3 is TGCGCCAGCAGCTTAGGGCCAGGAGATGCTTCACCCCTCCACTTT. Its protein is CASSLGPGDASPLHF.

The chain employs TRBV27 and TRBJ1-5; 7 bases agree with TRBD1. Germline V gene sequence: CDR1 MNHEY, CDR2 SMNVEV (reference sequence). The CDR3 covers 16 residues. V was pared by 0 bases and J by 4 bases, with 6 bases of the junction left unmatched. Here the CDR3 reads CASSLSYTGENQPQHF. The CDR3 DNA reads TGTGCCAGCAGTTTATCGTACACAGGGGAAAATCAGCCCCAGCATTTT.

The chain employs TRBV19 and TRBJ2-3; no definite D call. The CDR3 is made up of 15 amino acids. Trimming removed 3 bases at V and 2 bases at J, with 12 bases between. The V gene's germline CDR1 is LNHDA and CDR2 SQIVND (reference sequence). The CDR3 loop reads CASSIPLGNTDTQYF. The CDR3 DNA reads as TGTGCCAGTAGTATCCCTTTGGGCAACACAGATACGCAGTATTTT.

In DNA form, the CDR3 reads TGTGCCAGCTCACCCATGGGCGGGGGCCTAATTAATGAGCAGTTCTTC. It encodes CASSPMGGGLINEQFF. The chain links TRBV18 to TRBJ2-1, with D maybe TRBD2 (7 bases). CDR1 is KGHSH, CDR2 LQKENI, per germline. This CDR3 comprises 16 residues. Trimming left V 3 bases short and J 7 bases short, with 19 bases between.

At least ten counts were recorded for this clonotype. The chain is built from TRBV7-9 and TRBJ2-7; D is perhaps TRBD1 (7 bases). The CDR3 has 16 amino acids. In germline, CDR1 is SEHNR, CDR2 FQNEAQ (reference sequence). V was trimmed by 7 bases and J by 2 bases, leaving 21 bases between them. The CDR3 loop is CASTLDGTAGAYEQYF. Written as DNA, the CDR3 is TGTGCCAGCACCCTGGACGGGACAGCGGGTGCCTACGAGCAGTACTTC.

The gene calls are TRBV7-3 and TRBJ2-3; 12 bases agree with TRBD1. Germline V gene data show CDR1 as SGHTA and CDR2 as FQGTGA. The CDR3 extends over 17 amino acids. With 5 bases clipped from V and 0 bases from J, the junction kept 6 bases outside the gene matches. In DNA form, the CDR3 reads TGTGCCAGCAGCCTACCGGGACAGGGGGCAAGCACAGATACGCAGTATTTT. This encodes CASSLPGQGASTDTQYF. Complete variable domain (other parts from reference TRBV7-3 and TRBJ2-3): GAGVSQTPSNKVTEKGKYVELRCDPISGHTALYWYRQSLGQGPEFLIYFQGTGAADDSGLPNDRFFAVRPEGSVSTLKIQRTERGDSAVYLCASSLPGQGASTDTQYFGPGTRLTVL.